Following are 2 T cell receptor beta chains from one sample sequenced in a study of T-cell reconstitution after alpha-beta-depleted transplantation in children. This sample's TCRbeta library carried unique molecular identifier barcodes. MiXCR was run by TCRdb on the PCR reads, yielding one entry per CDR3 protein. The sample has about 340,000 distinct CDR3 sequences, around 10% seen once; the top ten hold 2% to 2.5%. Sequenced here: PBMCs from the stem cell graft donor, sampled from the stem cell graft. Receptors originate from a human donor who donated a stem cell graft to a child with acute lymphoblastic leukemia.

This clonotype was seen many times. The CDR3 loop reads CSAREFRVDEQFF. The CDR3 coding sequence is TGCAGTGCTAGAGAATTCAGGGTCGATGAGCAGTTCTTC. The genes are TRBV20-1 and TRBJ2-1; TRBD1 is a possible D gene (5 bases). The V and J ends lost 0 bases and 8 bases respectively, with 11 bases between them. Germline V gives CDR1 DFQATT, CDR2 SNEGSKA (reference sequence). This CDR3 has 13 residues.

A few counts support this clonotype. For the CDR3, the DNA is TGTGCCAGCAGCTCTTGGGACGCCGATGGAGAAGAGACCCAGTACTTC. Translation: CASSSWDADGEETQYF. This sequence joins TRBV7-2 and TRBJ2-5; D tentatively reads TRBD1 or TRBD2 (5 bases each). V was clipped by 4 bases and J by 3 bases, with 18 bases between them. This CDR3 is built from 16 residues. Germline CDR1 SGHTA, CDR2 FQGNSA.